The text below deals with one T cell receptor (beta chain). Antigen specificity is unknown. The data stem from a study of blood T cells in healthy people across ages. Study-level results: Naive T cell percentage showed a strong correlation with TCR beta diversity. Comparison with aged donors showed that long-lived donors had more naive CD4+ cells and higher diversity.

PCR was performed a second time for about 7 to 12 cycles using a sample-barcoded 5' primer and a J-beta primer mix. Sequencing yielded, for each sample, at least 3 million paired-end reads carrying CDR3. TCRdb reanalysed the 5' RACE reads using MiXCR and keeps one entry per CDR3 protein. The data hold about 810,000 distinct CDR3 sequences, with roughly 35% observed a single time. Germline V gives CDR1 SEHNR, CDR2 FQNEAQ (reference sequence). CDR3 length: 16 amino acids. The donors, healthy Caucasians from Russia, were aged 6 to 90. Sequencing used blood. The rearrangement links TRBV7-9 to TRBJ2-5; D perhaps matches TRBD2 (6 bases). The tail of the sequence fits TRBJ2-1 better, so the J call may be wrong. This receptor was obtained from a man younger than 30 in good health. CDR3 sequence (DNA): TGTGCCAGCAGCTATTTGCCCGTAGCGGTGGAAGAGACCCAGTTCTTC. Its protein is CASSYLPVAVEETQFF.